These 9 T cell receptor beta chains were sequenced from one sample in a study of cytomegalovirus exposure and HLA in healthy donors. Both 60 Vbeta primers and 13 Jbeta primers went into the PCR. Produced via immunoSEQ multiplex PCR; TCRdb's table is partial and in-frame only. The sample consists of around 170,000 clones, roughly four fifths of them appearing once. The sequenced sample was PBMCs. The receptors stem from a woman aged 18-35 years in good health and CMV-seronegative.

V is TRBV11-3 and J is TRBJ2-2, with TRBD1 as a possible D gene (7 bases). CDR1 and CDR2 from the germline V gene are SGHNT and YENEEA. V lost 5 bases, J lost 6 bases, and 16 bases lay in between. This CDR3 has 15 amino acids. The CDR3 here is CASSPAGRGAGELFF. The CDR3 DNA sequence: TGTGCCAGCAGCCCAGCAGGCAGGGGGGCCGGGGAGCTGTTTTTT.

The V and J genes are TRBV5-8 and TRBJ2-5; D possibly corresponds to TRBD1 (5 bases). This CDR3 has 13 residues. Trimming shortened V by 0 bases and J by 5 bases, and 8 bases separated the two germline ends. The V gene's germline CDR1 is SGHTS and CDR2 YDEGEE. This CDR3 reads CASSLGPGETQYF. CDR3 in DNA: TGTGCCAGCAGCTTGGGGCCAGGGGAGACCCAGTACTTC.

The chain carries TRBV9 and TRBJ2-5; D is undetermined. Per germline, CDR1 SGDLS and CDR2 YYNGEE. This CDR3 spans 14 amino acids. V was pared by 0 bases and J by 3 bases, with 9 bases between. The CDR3 here is CASSVGSAKETQYF. The CDR3 DNA reads as TGTGCCAGCAGCGTAGGTTCCGCGAAAGAGACCCAGTACTTC.

The J gene is TRBJ2-7, the V gene TRBV2; 7 nucleotides align to TRBD1. This CDR3 has 13 residues. The germline V gene encodes CDR1 SNHLY and CDR2 FYNNEI. With 7 bases clipped from V and 0 bases from J, the junction kept 3 bases outside the gene matches. CDR3 sequence reads: CASNRGPSYEQYF. DNA of the CDR3: TGTGCCAGCAATAGGGGGCCCTCCTACGAGCAGTACTTC.

The J gene is TRBJ2-2, the V gene TRBV7-9; D unclear. CDR3 length equals 12 residues. Germline CDR1 and CDR2: SEHNR and FQNEAQ (reference sequence). Trimming stripped 3 bases from V and 6 bases from J, with 5 bases between. CDR3 DNA: TGTGCCAGCAGCTTTCAGGCCGGGGAGCTGTTTTTT. It translates to CASSFQAGELFF.

The V gene is TRBV9, the J gene TRBJ2-7; the D gene is possibly TRBD1 (6 bases). Germline lookup yields CDR1 SGDLS and CDR2 YYNGEE. V dropped 0 bases and J dropped 3 bases, with 13 bases sitting between them. The CDR3 sequence is 15 residues long. The DNA for the CDR3 is TGTGCCAGCAGCGTAGGCACAGGGCTCCTCTACGAGCAGTACTTC. Its translation is CASSVGTGLLYEQYF.

This chain connects TRBV23-1 to TRBJ1-2; D is unresolved. TRBV23-1 falls under the ORF class, with uncertain function. With 8 bases removed from V and 6 bases from J, the gap between germline ends came to 10 bases. This CDR3 has 11 amino acids. The DNA for the CDR3 is TGCGCCAGCGAACAGACAAATGGCTACACCTTC. Translated: CASEQTNGYTF.

The V gene is TRBV12-5, the J gene TRBJ1-2; 9 positions match TRBD1. This CDR3 has 14 amino acids. In germline, CDR1 is LGHNT, CDR2 FRNRAP. Trimming removed 5 bases from V and 8 bases from J; junction bases left unmatched: 9. The CDR3 DNA sequence: TGTGCTAGTGGTCTGGGTCCCGGGACAGGGGGCTACACCTTC. Translating it yields CASGLGPGTGGYTF.

This sequence joins TRBV30 and TRBJ2-7; 7 positions match TRBD2. Germline V gene lookup returns CDR1 GTSNPN and CDR2 SVGIG (reference sequence). Trimming took 2 bases from V and 2 from J; bases not matched to a gene: 6. The CDR3 extends over 14 amino acids. The CDR3 coding sequence is TGTGCCTGGAGTCCCGTGGGGGGGGCCTACGAGCAGTACTTC. Its protein is CAWSPVGGAYEQYF.